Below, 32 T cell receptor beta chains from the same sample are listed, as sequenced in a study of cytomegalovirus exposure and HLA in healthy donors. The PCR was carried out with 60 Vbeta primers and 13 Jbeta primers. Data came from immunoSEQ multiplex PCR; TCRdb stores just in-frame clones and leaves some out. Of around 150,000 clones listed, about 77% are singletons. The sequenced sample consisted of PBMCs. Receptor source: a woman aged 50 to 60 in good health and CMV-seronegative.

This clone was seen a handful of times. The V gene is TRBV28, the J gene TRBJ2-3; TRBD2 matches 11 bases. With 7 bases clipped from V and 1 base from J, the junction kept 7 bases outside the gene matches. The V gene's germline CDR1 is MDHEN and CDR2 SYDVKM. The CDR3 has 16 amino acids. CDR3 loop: CASTRSGRARTDTQYF. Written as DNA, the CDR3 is TGTGCCAGCACCCGTAGCGGGAGGGCTCGCACAGATACGCAGTATTTT.

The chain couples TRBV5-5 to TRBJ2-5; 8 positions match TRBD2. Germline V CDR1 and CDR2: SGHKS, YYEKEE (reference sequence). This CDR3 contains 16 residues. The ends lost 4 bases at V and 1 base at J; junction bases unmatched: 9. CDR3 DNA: TGTGCCAGCAGCCCCAACCGGGCGGGGGGCCAAGAGACCCAGTACTTC. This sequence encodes CASSPNRAGGQETQYF.

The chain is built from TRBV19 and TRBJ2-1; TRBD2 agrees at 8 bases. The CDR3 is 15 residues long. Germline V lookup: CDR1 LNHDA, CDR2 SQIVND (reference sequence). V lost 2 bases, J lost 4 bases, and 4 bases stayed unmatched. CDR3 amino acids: CASSIPAGGYNEQFF. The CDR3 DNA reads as TGTGCCAGTAGTATACCGGCGGGAGGTTACAATGAGCAGTTCTTC.

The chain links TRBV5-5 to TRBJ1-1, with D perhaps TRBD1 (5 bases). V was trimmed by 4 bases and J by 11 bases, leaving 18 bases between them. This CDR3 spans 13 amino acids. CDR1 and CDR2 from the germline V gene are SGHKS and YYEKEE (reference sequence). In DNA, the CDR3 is TGTGCCAGCAGCAAAGATCAGGGTGTCGGGGCTTTCTTT. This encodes CASSKDQGVGAFF.

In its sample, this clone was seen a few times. CDR3 sequence (DNA): TGTGCCAGCAGTGAAGTTGCAGGGGGTGGAAACACCATATATTTT. Residues: CASSEVAGGGNTIYF. The rearrangement links TRBV6-1 to TRBJ1-3; 7 bases are a match to TRBD1. The CDR3 contains 15 residues. The germline V gene encodes CDR1 MNHNS and CDR2 SASEGT. J lost 3 bases, V lost 1 base, and 3 bases had no gene match.

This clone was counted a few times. The CDR3 region is CASSERGGGNTGELFF. The CDR3 DNA is TGTGCCAGCAGCGAGAGGGGCGGGGGTAATACCGGGGAGCTGTTTTTT. The rearrangement joins TRBV9 to TRBJ2-2; 7 nucleotides line up with TRBD2. J was trimmed by 5 bases and V by 3 bases; bases with no gene match: 10. The CDR3 loop spans 16 amino acids. Germline CDR1 SGDLS, CDR2 YYNGEE.

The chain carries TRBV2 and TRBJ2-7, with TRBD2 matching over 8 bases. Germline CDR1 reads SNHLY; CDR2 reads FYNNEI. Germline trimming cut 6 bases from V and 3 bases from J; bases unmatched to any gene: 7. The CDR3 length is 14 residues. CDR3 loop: CASRILTSDYEQYF. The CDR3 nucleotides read TGTGCCAGCAGGATCCTGACTAGCGACTACGAGCAGTACTTC.

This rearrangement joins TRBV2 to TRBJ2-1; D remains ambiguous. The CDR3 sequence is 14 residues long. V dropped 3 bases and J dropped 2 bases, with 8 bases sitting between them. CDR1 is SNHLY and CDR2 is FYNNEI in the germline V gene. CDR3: CASSETVPYNEQFF. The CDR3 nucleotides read TGTGCCAGCAGTGAGACTGTCCCCTACAATGAGCAGTTCTTC. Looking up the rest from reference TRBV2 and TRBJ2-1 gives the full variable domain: EPEVTQTPSHQVTQMGQEVILRCVPISNHLYFYWYRQILGQKVEFLVSFYNNEISEKSEIFDDQFSVERPDGSNFTLKIRSTKLEDSAMYFCASSETVPYNEQFFGPGTRLTVL.

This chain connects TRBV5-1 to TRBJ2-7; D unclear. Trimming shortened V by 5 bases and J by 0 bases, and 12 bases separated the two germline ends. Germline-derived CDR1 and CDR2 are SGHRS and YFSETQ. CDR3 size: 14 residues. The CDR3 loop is CASSEFPSSYEQYF. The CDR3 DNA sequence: TGCGCCAGCAGTGAGTTTCCGAGCTCCTACGAGCAGTACTTC.

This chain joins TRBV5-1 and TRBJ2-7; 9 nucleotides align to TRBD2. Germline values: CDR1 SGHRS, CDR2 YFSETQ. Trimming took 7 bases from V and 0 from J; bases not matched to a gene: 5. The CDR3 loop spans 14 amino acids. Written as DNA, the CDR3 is TGCGCCAGCCGGCTAGCGGGGATCTCCTACGAGCAGTACTTC. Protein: CASRLAGISYEQYF.

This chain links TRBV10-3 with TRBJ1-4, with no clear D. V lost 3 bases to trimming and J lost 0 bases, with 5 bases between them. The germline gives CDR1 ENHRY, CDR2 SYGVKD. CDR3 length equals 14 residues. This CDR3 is CAISDGTTNEKLFF. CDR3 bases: TGTGCCATCAGTGACGGGACAACTAATGAAAAACTGTTTTTT.

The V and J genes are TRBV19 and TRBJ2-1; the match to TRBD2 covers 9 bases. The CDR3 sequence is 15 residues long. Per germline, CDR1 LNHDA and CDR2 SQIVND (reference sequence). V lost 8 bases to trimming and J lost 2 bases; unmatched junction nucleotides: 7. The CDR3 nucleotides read TGTGCCAGTTCGAAGCGGGAGGAGGCCTACAATGAGCAGTTCTTC. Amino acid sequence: CASSKREEAYNEQFF.

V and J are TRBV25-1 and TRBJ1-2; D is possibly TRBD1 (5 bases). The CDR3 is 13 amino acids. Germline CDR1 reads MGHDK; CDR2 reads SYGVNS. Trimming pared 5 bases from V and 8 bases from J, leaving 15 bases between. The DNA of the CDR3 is TGTGCCAGCAGTCCCCAGCAGGGCTGGGGCTACACCTTC. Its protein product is CASSPQQGWGYTF.

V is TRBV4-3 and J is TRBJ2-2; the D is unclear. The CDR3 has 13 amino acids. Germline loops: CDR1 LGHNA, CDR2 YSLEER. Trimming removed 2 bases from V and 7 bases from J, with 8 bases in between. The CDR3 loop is CASSQWSGGELFF. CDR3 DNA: TGCGCCAGCAGCCAATGGAGTGGCGGGGAGCTGTTTTTT.

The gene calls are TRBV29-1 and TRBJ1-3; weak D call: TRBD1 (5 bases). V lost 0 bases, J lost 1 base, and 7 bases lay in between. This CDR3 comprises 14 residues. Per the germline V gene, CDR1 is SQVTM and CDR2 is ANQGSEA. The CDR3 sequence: CSVEEGASGNTIYF. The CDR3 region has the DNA TGCAGCGTTGAAGAAGGGGCTTCTGGAAACACCATATATTTT.

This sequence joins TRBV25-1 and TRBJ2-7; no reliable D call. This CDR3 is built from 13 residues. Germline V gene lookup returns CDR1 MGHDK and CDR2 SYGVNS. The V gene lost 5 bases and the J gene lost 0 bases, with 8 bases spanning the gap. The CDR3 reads CASSFSSSYEQYF. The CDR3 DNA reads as TGTGCCAGCAGTTTCTCGAGCTCCTACGAGCAGTACTTC.

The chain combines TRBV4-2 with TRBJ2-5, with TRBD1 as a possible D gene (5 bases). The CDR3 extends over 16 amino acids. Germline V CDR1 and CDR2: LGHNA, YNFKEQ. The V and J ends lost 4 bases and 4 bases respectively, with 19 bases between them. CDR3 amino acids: CASSPASKQAGETQYF. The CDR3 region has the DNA TGTGCCAGCAGCCCCGCCTCCAAACAGGCAGGAGAGACCCAGTACTTC.

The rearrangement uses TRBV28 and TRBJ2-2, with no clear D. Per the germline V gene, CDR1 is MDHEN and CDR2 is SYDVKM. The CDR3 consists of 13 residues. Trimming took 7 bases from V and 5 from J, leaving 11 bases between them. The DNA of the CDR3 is TGTGCCAGCACCCCCACCGGTACCGGGGAGCTGTTTTTT. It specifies CASTPTGTGELFF.

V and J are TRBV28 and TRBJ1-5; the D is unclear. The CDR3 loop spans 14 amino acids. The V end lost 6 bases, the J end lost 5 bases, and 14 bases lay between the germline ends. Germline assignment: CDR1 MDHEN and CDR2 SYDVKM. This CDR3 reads CASRPRPGYQPQHF. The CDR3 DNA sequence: TGTGCCAGCAGACCAAGACCGGGGTATCAGCCCCAGCATTTT.

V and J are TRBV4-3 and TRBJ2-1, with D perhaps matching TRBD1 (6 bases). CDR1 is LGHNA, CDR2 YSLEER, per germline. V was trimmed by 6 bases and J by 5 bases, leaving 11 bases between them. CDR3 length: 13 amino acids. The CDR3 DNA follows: TGCGCCAGCAGTCGGGACACAAACAATGAGCAGTTCTTC. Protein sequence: CASSRDTNNEQFF.

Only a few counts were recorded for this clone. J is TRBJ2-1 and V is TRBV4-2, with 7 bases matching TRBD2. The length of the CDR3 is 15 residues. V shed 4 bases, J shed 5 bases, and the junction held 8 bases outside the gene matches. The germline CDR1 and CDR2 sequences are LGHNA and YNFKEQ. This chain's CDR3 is CASSLAGAGNNEQFF. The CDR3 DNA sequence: TGTGCCAGCAGCCTTGCGGGAGCAGGGAACAATGAGCAGTTCTTC.

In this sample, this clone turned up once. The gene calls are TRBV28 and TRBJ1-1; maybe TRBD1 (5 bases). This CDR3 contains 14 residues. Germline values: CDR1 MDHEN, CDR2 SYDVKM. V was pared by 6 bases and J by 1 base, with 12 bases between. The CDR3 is CASRARTWNTEAFF. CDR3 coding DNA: TGTGCCAGCAGAGCTAGGACATGGAACACTGAAGCTTTCTTT.

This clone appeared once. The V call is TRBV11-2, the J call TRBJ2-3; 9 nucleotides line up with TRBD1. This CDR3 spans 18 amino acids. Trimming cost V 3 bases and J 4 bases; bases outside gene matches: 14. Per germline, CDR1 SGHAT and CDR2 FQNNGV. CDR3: CASSLTGTGSPFADTQYF. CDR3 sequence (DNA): TGTGCCAGCAGCTTGACCGGGACAGGGTCTCCTTTTGCAGATACGCAGTATTTT.

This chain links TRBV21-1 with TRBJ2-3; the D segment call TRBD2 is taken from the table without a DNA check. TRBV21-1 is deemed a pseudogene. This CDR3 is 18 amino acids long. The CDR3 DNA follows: TGTGCCAGCACCGAGGGGCGGGCGGGAGGGCCCAAAGGAGATACGCAGTATTTT. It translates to CASTEGRAGGPKGDTQYF.

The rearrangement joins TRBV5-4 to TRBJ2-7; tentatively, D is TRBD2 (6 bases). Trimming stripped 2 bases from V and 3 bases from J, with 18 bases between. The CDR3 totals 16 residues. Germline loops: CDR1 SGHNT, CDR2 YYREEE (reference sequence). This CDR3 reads CASSLGAGTLNYEQYF. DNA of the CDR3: TGTGCCAGCAGCTTAGGGGCCGGGACTCTAAACTACGAGCAGTACTTC. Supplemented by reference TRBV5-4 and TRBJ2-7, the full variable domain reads ETGVTQSPTHLIKTRGQQVTLRCSSQSGHNTVSWYQQALGQGPQFIFQYYREEENGRGNFPPRFSGLQFPNYSSELNVNALELDDSALYLCASSLGAGTLNYEQYFGPGTRLTVT.

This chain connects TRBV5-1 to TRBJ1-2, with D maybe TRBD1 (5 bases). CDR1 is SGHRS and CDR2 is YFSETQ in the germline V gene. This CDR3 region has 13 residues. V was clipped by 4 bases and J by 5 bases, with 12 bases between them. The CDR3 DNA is TGCGCCAGCAGCCAATGGGGGGTGTATGGCTACACCTTC. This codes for CASSQWGVYGYTF.

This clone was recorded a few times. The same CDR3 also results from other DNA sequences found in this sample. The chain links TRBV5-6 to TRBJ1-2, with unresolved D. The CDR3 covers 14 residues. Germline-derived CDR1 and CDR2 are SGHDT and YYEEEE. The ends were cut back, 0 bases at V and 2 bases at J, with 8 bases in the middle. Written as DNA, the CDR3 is TGTGCCAGCAGCTTGGGACAAGCAAACTATGGCTACACCTTC. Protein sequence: CASSLGQANYGYTF.

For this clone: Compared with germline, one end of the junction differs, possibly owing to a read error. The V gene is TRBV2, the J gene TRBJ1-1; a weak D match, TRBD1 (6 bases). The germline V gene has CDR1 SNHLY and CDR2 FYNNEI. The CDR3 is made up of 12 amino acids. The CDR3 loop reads CARSVRGTEAFF. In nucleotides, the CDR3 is TGTGCCAGGAGTGTTAGGGGGACTGAAGCTTTCTTT.

This CDR3 is CASKYEDEQYF. CDR3 nucleotide sequence: TGTGCCAGCAAGTACGAGGACGAGCAGTACTTC. The rearrangement links TRBV2 to TRBJ2-7; D gene ambiguous. Germline-derived CDR1 and CDR2 are SNHLY and FYNNEI. With 7 bases removed from V and 5 bases from J, the gap between germline ends came to 9 bases. The CDR3 runs 11 residues.

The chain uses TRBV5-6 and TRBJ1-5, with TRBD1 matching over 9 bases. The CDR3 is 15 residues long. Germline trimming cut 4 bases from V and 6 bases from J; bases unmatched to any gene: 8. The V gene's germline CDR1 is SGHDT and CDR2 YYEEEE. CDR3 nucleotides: TGTGCCAGCAGCCTGGGGGACAGGGACACTCAGCCCCAGCATTTT. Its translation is CASSLGDRDTQPQHF.

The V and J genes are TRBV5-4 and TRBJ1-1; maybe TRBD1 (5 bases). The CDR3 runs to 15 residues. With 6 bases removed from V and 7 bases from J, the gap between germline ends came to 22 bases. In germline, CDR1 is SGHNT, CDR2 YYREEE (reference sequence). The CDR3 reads CASTPSGRSSFEAFF. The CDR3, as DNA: TGTGCCAGCACCCCGTCAGGGCGCTCGTCCTTTGAAGCTTTCTTT.

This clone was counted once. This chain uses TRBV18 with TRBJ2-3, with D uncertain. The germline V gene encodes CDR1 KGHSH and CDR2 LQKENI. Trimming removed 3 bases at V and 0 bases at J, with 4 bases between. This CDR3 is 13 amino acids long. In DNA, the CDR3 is TGTGCCAGCTCACCTTCTAGCACAGATACGCAGTATTTT. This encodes CASSPSSTDTQYF. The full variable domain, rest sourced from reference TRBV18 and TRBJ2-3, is NAGVMQNPRHLVRRRGQEARLRCSPMKGHSHVYWYRQLPEEGLKFMVYLQKENIIDESGMPKERFSAEFPKEGPSILRIQQVVRGDSAAYFCASSPSSTDTQYFGPGTRLTVL.